The entry below gives a single TCR beta chain sequence along with its context. Its antigen is undetermined. 5'RACE with constant-segment primers built TCRalpha and TCRbeta cDNA libraries with UMIs. A single record per CDR3 protein comes from TCRdb applying MiXCR to the 5' RACE reads. This sample carries fewer than 300,000 distinct CDR3 sequences, 16% of them seen once, and the ten largest clones take 22%. The length of the CDR3 is 13 residues. With 6 bases clipped from V and 9 bases from J, the junction kept 10 bases outside the gene matches. This sample was taken from a study of T-cell memory formation after mild COVID-19. Study details: Largely, the TCR clusters proved donor specific. Study outcomes and limitations: There were some responding clones in pre-infection memory, which suggested that cross-reactive memory had joined.

Input material: PBMCs or a T cell subset sorted from them (not recorded which). The source is a man aged 18 to 30 who had mild COVID-19 (a few samples of this study predate the infection). Cell type and time point are not known. The chain employs TRBV12-3 or TRBV12-4 and TRBJ1-1, with 7 bases matching TRBD1. CDR3 amino acids: CASSLQGTSQAFF. CDR3 nucleotide sequence: TGTGCCAGCAGCCTACAGGGGACCAGTCAAGCTTTCTTT.